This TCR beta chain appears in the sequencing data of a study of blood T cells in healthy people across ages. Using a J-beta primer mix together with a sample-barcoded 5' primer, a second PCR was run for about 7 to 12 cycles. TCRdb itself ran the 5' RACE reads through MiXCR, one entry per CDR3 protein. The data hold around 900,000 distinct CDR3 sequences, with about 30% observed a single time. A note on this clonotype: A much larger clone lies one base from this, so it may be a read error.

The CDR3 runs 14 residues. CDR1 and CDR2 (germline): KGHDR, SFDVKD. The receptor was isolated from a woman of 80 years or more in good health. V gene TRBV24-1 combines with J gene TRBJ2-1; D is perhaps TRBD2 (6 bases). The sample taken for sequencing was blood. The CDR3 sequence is CATSAPWGDNEQCF. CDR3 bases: TGTGCCACCAGTGCCCCGTGGGGGGATAATGAGCAGTGCTTC.